The sequence of this T cell receptor (beta chain) was determined in a study of CD4 T cells in relation to SARS-CoV-2 and coronaviruses. This CDR3 is 15 amino acids long. The germline V gene has CDR1 SGHNT and CDR2 YENEEA. J gave up 4 bases and V 5 bases, and 4 bases lay outside the gene matches. Remarks on this clone: The antigen is not known.

TCRdb keeps only in-frame clones here, not all; method: immunoSEQ multiplex PCR. The repertoire holds 18,000 or so clones, 70% to 75% seen once, with 20% to 25% in the top ten. The unexposed donors gave CD4+ T cells in about 2010-2019, prior to COVID-19. Isolation of CD4+ T cells took place after 10 days in culture. The rearrangement uses TRBV11-3 and TRBJ2-6, with 8 nucleotides matching TRBD1. The receptor's source is a human donor in good health. The sequenced sample was CD4+ T cells from PBMCs, cultured in vitro. This CDR3 is CASSTGGSGANVLTF. The CDR3, as DNA: TGTGCCAGCAGCACAGGGGGTTCAGGGGCCAACGTCCTGACTTTC.